A selection of T cell receptor beta chains follows, all from one sample in a study of chemoradiotherapy in HPV16-positive cancers. The protocol was immunoSEQ multiplex PCR, while the TCRdb copy is restricted to in-frame clones and leaves out a portion. The sample consists of approximately 58,000 clones, more than 90% of them appearing once. The sample was blood, taken from a patient who underwent chemoradiotherapy. All receptors come from a human donor with HPV-associated anogenital cancer. The CDR3 runs from the conserved cysteine through the conserved F or W. D genes are given only for firm matches. Not every row has a clone size; where given, it reads once, few, many or a size class.

D gene,J gene,V gene,clone size,CDR3 protein,CDR3 DNA
NA,TRBJ2-4,TRBV18,NA,CASSPATDGNIQYF,TGTGCCAGCTCACCTGCGACGGACGGGAACATTCAGTACTTC
NA,TRBJ1-1,TRBV7-9,NA,CASSLAVRHTEAFF,TGTGCCAGCAGCTTAGCGGTCAGGCACACTGAAGCTTTCTTT
NA,TRBJ2-7,TRBV7-2,NA,CASSLSGRGYEQYF,TGTGCCAGCAGCTTATCAGGCAGGGGATACGAGCAGTACTTC
TRBD2,TRBJ2-1,TRBV10-3,NA,CAISDPLGVAGSHDNEQFF,TGTGCCATCAGTGACCCTCTTGGGGTAGCGGGGTCCCATGACAATGAGCAGTTCTTC
TRBD2,TRBJ2-3,TRBV6-5,NA,CASSYRLAGADTQYF,TGTGCCAGCAGTTATCGGCTAGCGGGAGCGGATACGCAGTATTTT
NA,TRBJ1-5,TRBV6-1,NA,CASLRGGPSNQPQHF,TGTGCCTCCCTAAGAGGGGGGCCGAGCAATCAGCCCCAGCATTTT
TRBD1,TRBJ1-6,TRBV9,NA,CASSIRDRESSPPHF,TGTGCCAGCAGCATCCGGGACAGGGAAAGTTCACCCCCCCACTTT
TRBD2,TRBJ2-1,TRBV7-2,NA,CASSLNPTSGGAEQFF,TGTGCCAGCAGCTTAAATCCAACTAGCGGGGGGGCTGAGCAGTTCTTC
TRBD1,TRBJ1-2,TRBV19,NA,CASTPTVTGLYGYTF,TGTGCCAGTACCCCTACCGTGACAGGGTTATATGGCTACACCTTC
NA,TRBJ1-1,TRBV30,NA,CAWSPPQNTEAFF,TGTGCCTGGAGTCCCCCACAGAACACTGAAGCTTTCTTT
TRBD2,TRBJ2-1,TRBV4-3,NA,CASSHGLAGYPFF,TGCGCCAGCAGCCACGGACTAGCGGGCTACCCGTTCTTC
TRBD1,TRBJ1-6,TRBV5-4,NA,CASSRQPTGVNSPLHF,TGTGCCAGCAGCCGCCAACCTACAGGGGTCAATTCACCCCTCCACTTT
NA,TRBJ2-3,TRBV6-6,once,CASSSLGRYTDTQYF,TGTGCCAGCAGTTCCCTCGGCCGCTACACAGATACGCAGTATTTT
NA,TRBJ2-3,TRBV18,NA,CASSPQGGSTDTQYF,TGTGCCAGCTCACCACAGGGGGGTAGCACAGATACGCAGTATTTT
NA,TRBJ2-7,TRBV6-5,NA,CASSYGRNYEQYF,TGTGCCAGCAGTTACGGCCGCAATTACGAGCAGTACTTC
NA,TRBJ1-1,TRBV6-5,NA,CASSYSMAQLGTEAFF,TGTGCCAGCAGTTACTCGATGGCCCAACTAGGGACTGAAGCTTTCTTT
NA,TRBJ1-6,TRBV11-2,medium-sized,CASSLRVLGGNSPLHF,TGTGCCAGCAGCTTAAGGGTTCTGGGGGGTAATTCACCCCTCCACTTT
NA,TRBJ1-2,TRBV28,few,CASSLQGPYGYTF,TGTGCCAGCAGCTTACAGGGACCCTATGGCTACACCTTC
NA,TRBJ1-6,TRBV9,NA,CASSVGNSPLHF,TGTGCCAGCAGCGTAGGGAACTCACCCCTCCACTTT
NA,TRBJ1-5,TRBV30,NA,CAWSPKGSQPQHF,TGTGCCTGGAGCCCAAAGGGGTCCCAGCCCCAGCATTTT
TRBD1,TRBJ1-1,TRBV6-6,NA,CASSYSDTGGAFF,TGTGCCAGCAGTTACTCAGACACAGGGGGGGCTTTCTTT
NA,TRBJ2-3,TRBV5-8,NA,CASTRRGGATDTQYF,TGTGCCAGCACCCGAAGGGGGGGGGCCACAGATACGCAGTATTTT
NA,TRBJ1-2,TRBV19,NA,CASSPVSSLGGYTF,TGTGCCAGTTCCCCCGTCTCGTCCTTGGGGGGCTACACCTTC
NA,TRBJ1-2,TRBV9,NA,CASSVAGRPSSGYTF,TGTGCCAGCAGCGTAGCAGGGAGACCATCTAGTGGCTACACCTTC
NA,TRBJ2-5,TRBV10-1,NA,CASSEAGEETQYF,TGCGCCAGCAGTGAAGCAGGGGAAGAGACCCAGTACTTC
NA,TRBJ2-4,TRBV19,NA,CASSKGYGDWEYF,TGTGCCAGTAGTAAAGGGTACGGGGATTGGGAGTACTTC
NA,TRBJ1-2,TRBV6-5,once,CASSYLGIGNGYTF,TGTGCCAGCAGTTACCTGGGTATTGGGAATGGCTACACCTTC
NA,TRBJ2-6,TRBV5-1,NA,CASSPTSSGANVLTF,TGCGCCAGCAGCCCCACCAGCTCTGGGGCCAACGTCCTGACTTTC
NA,TRBJ2-7,TRBV18,NA,CASSPQGGGTEQYF,TGTGCCAGCTCACCACAGGGAGGGGGAACCGAGCAGTACTTC
TRBD1,TRBJ2-1,TRBV10-2,NA,CASRDRGLGEQFF,TGCGCCAGCAGGGACAGGGGTCTGGGTGAGCAGTTCTTC
TRBD2,TRBJ2-1,TRBV5-1,once,CASSLGVQRGPTNEQFF,TGCGCCAGCAGCTTGGGGGTCCAGCGGGGGCCGACAAATGAGCAGTTCTTC
TRBD1,TRBJ1-6,TRBV5-4,NA,CASSGDRGTSSYNSPLHF,TGTGCCAGCAGCGGGGACAGGGGGACGAGCTCCTATAATTCACCCCTCCACTTT
NA,TRBJ1-2,TRBV5-1,NA,CASSLETGGYTF,TGCGCCAGCAGCTTGGAGACGGGTGGCTACACCTTC
TRBD2,TRBJ2-3,TRBV30,NA,CAWRTSGVDTQYF,TGTGCCTGGAGGACTAGCGGGGTCGATACGCAGTATTTT
NA,TRBJ1-2,TRBV7-9,NA,CASSLGRSKVGYTF,TGTGCCAGCAGCTTAGGGCGAAGTAAAGTAGGCTACACCTTC
NA,TRBJ2-7,TRBV12-5,NA,CASGQFRDREGLAHYEQYF,TGTGCTAGTGGTCAATTCCGGGACAGGGAGGGACTAGCCCATTACGAGCAGTACTTC
TRBD1,TRBJ2-6,TRBV10-3,NA,CAISDYGQGTGANVLTF,TGTGCCATCAGTGACTACGGACAGGGGACTGGGGCCAACGTCCTGACTTTC
NA,TRBJ1-2,TRBV29-1,NA,CSARTDPNYGYTF,TGCAGCGCCCGAACAGACCCTAACTATGGCTACACCTTC
TRBD1,TRBJ1-1,TRBV27,NA,CASRSTGSNTEAFF,TGTGCCAGCAGGTCGACAGGGTCTAACACTGAAGCTTTCTTT
NA,TRBJ2-5,TRBV30,NA,CAWSVRGISETQYF,TGTGCCTGGAGTGTCAGGGGAATCTCAGAGACCCAGTACTTC
NA,TRBJ2-7,TRBV25-1,NA,CASTRPGTYEQYF,TGTGCCAGCACCCGGCCCGGGACCTACGAGCAGTACTTC
NA,TRBJ2-3,TRBV19,NA,CASSIDRSTDTQYF,TGTGCCAGTAGTATAGATCGGAGCACAGATACGCAGTATTTT
NA,TRBJ1-5,TRBV7-6,NA,CASSLEGGGHYSNQPQHF,TGTGCCAGCAGCTTAGAGGGGGGTGGACATTATAGCAATCAGCCCCAGCATTTT
NA,TRBJ1-1,TRBV30,NA,CAWKRGSNTEAFF,TGTGCCTGGAAGCGAGGATCCAACACTGAAGCTTTCTTT
NA,TRBJ2-3,TRBV6-6,once,CASRRLEQPYF,TGTGCCAGCAGGCGACTCGAACAACCGTATTTT
NA,TRBJ1-4,TRBV13,once,CASSSPGVGATNEKLFF,TGTGCCAGCAGCTCTCCAGGGGTAGGGGCAACTAATGAAAAACTGTTTTTT
NA,TRBJ2-3,TRBV18,NA,CASSPPSGDTQYF,TGTGCCAGCTCACCACCATCGGGGGATACGCAGTATTTT
NA,TRBJ1-2,TRBV30,few,CAGGVNYGYTF,TGTGCCGGGGGGGTTAACTATGGCTACACCTTC
NA,TRBJ1-3,TRBV5-6,NA,CASSLNRNTIYF,TGTGCCAGCAGCTTGAACAGAAACACCATATATTTT
NA,TRBJ1-1,TRBV7-2,once,CASSSVLGAEAFF,TGTGCCAGCAGTTCAGTTTTGGGCGCTGAAGCTTTCTTT
TRBD2,TRBJ2-7,TRBV7-2,NA,CASSTSGGAGYEQYF,TGTGCCAGCAGCACTAGCGGGGGGGCCGGCTACGAGCAGTACTTC
NA,TRBJ2-5,TRBV11-2,NA,CASSLEGLREETQYF,TGTGCCAGCAGCTTAGAGGGGCTCCGGGAAGAGACCCAGTACTTC
TRBD1,TRBJ1-3,TRBV27,NA,CASSLSPGQGDTIYF,TGTGCCAGCAGTTTATCGCCGGGACAGGGAGACACCATATATTTT
NA,TRBJ1-1,TRBV5-1,NA,CASSYDSTGPNTEAFF,TGCGCCAGCAGTTACGACTCCACAGGCCCGAACACTGAAGCTTTCTTT